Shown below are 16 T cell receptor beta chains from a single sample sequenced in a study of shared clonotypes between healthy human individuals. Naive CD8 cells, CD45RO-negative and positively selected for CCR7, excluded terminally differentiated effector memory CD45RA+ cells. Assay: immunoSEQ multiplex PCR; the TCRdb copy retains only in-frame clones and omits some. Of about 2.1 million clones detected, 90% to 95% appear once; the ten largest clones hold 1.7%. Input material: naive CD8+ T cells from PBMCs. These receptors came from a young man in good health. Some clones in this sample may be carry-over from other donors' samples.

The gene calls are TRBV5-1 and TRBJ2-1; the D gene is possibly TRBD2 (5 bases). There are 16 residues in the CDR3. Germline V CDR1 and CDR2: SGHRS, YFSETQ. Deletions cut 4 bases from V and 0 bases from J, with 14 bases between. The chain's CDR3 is CASSPSSPNSYNEQFF. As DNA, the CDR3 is TGCGCCAGCAGCCCTTCTAGCCCTAACTCCTACAATGAGCAGTTCTTC.

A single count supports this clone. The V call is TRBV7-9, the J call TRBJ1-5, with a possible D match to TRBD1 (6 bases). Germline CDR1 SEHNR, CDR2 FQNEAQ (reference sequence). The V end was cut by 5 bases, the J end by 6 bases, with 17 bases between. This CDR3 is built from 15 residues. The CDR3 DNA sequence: TGTGCCAGCAGCCAATTGGGGGGCGCGGGTCAGCCCCAGCATTTT. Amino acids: CASSQLGGAGQPQHF. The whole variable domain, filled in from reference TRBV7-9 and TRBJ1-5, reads DTGVSQNPRHKITKRGQNVTFRCDPISEHNRLYWYRQTLGQGPEFLTYFQNEAQLEKSRLLSDRFSAERPKGSFSTLEIQRTEQGDSAMYLCASSQLGGAGQPQHFGDGTRLSIL.

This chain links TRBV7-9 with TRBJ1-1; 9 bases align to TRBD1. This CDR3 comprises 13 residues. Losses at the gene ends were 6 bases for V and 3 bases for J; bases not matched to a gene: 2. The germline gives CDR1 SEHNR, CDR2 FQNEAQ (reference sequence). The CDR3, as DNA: TGTGCCAGCAGACGGACAGGGGACACTGAAGCTTTCTTT. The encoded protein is CASRRTGDTEAFF.

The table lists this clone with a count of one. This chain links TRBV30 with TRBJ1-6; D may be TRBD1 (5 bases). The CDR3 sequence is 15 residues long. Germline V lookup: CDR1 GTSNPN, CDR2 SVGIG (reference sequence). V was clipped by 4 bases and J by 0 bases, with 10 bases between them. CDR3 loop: CAWTGEDSYNSPLHF. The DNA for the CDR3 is TGTGCCTGGACGGGGGAAGACTCCTATAATTCACCCCTCCACTTT.

The CDR3 loop is CASSLREEGYNEQFF. As DNA, the CDR3 is TGTGCCAGCAGTCTCAGGGAAGAAGGGTACAATGAGCAGTTCTTC. The rearrangement links TRBV27 to TRBJ2-1, with a possible D match to TRBD1 (5 bases). The length of the CDR3 is 15 residues. Between the trimmed V and J ends, which lost 5 bases and 4 bases, there was a span of 15 bases. The germline V gene has CDR1 MNHEY and CDR2 SMNVEV (reference sequence).

In DNA form, the CDR3 reads TGTGCCAGCAGTCCCTGGGCTACTAGGAACACTGAAGCTTTCTTT. It is translated as CASSPWATRNTEAFF. The genes are TRBV28 and TRBJ1-1, with D unclear. V was trimmed by 5 bases and J by 1 base, leaving 14 bases between them. Germline CDR1 is MDHEN and CDR2 is SYDVKM. The CDR3 runs 15 residues. The full variable domain, completed using reference TRBV28 and TRBJ1-1, is DVKVTQSSRYLVKRTGEKVFLECVQDMDHENMFWYRQDPGLGLRLIYFSYDVKMKEKGDIPEGYSVSREKKERFSLILESASTNQTSMYLCASSPWATRNTEAFFGQGTRLTVV.

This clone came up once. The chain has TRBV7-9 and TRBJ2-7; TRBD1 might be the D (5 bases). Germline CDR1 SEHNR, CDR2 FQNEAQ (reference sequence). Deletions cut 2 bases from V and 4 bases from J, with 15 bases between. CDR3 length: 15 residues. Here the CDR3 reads CASSLNPQGGYEQYF. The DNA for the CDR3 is TGTGCCAGCAGCTTAAATCCGCAGGGCGGTTACGAGCAGTACTTC.

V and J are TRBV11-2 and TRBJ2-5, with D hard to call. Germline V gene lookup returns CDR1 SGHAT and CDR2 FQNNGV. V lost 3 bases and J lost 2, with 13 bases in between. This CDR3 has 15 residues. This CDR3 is CASSLGLAPQETQYF. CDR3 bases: TGTGCCAGCAGCTTGGGCCTCGCGCCTCAAGAGACCCAGTACTTC.

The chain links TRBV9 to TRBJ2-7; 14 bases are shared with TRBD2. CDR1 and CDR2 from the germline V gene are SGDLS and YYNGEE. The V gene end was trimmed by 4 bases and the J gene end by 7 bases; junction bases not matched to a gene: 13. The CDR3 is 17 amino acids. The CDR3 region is CASSKSGLAGDLKEQYF. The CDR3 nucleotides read TGTGCCAGCAGCAAATCGGGACTAGCGGGAGATCTCAAGGAGCAGTACTTC.

The chain's CDR3 is CASSEVGSYEQYF. In DNA, the CDR3 is TGTGCCAGCAGTGAAGTGGGTTCCTACGAGCAGTACTTC. The V call is TRBV6-1, the J call TRBJ2-7; D is unclear. The CDR3 is 13 amino acids. Trimming cost V 1 base and J 1 base, with 5 bases left between them. From germline, CDR1 is MNHNS and CDR2 SASEGT.

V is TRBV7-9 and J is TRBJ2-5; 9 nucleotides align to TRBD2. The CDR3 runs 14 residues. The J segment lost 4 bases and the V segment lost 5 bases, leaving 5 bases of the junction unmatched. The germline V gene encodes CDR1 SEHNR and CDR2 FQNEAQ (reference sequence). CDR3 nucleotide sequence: TGTGCCAGCAGCCCTGGACTAGCGCTAGAGACCCAGTACTTC. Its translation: CASSPGLALETQYF.

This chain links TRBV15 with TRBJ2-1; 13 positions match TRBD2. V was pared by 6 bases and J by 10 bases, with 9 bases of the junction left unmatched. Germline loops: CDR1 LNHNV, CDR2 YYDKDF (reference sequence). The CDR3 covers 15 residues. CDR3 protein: CATRTGLAGNREQFF. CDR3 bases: TGTGCCACCAGGACGGGACTAGCGGGAAATAGGGAGCAGTTCTTC.

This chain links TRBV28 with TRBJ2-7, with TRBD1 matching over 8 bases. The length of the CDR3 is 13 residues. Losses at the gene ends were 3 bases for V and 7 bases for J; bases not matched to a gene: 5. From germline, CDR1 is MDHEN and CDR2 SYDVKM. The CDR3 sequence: CASSFDRGVEQYF. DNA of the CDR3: TGTGCCAGCAGTTTCGACAGGGGAGTAGAGCAGTACTTC.

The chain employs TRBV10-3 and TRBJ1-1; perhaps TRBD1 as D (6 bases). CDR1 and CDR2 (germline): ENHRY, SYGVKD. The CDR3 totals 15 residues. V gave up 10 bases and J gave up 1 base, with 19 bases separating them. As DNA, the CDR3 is TGTGCCACCTGGGGCGCGGGACAACCGAACACTGAAGCTTTCTTT. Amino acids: CATWGAGQPNTEAFF.

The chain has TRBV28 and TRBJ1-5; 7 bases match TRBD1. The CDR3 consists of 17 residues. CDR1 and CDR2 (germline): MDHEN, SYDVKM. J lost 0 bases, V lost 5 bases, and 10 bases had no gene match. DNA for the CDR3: TGTGCCAGCAGTACTATCCGGACAGGCTATAGCAATCAGCCCCAGCATTTT. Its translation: CASSTIRTGYSNQPQHF.

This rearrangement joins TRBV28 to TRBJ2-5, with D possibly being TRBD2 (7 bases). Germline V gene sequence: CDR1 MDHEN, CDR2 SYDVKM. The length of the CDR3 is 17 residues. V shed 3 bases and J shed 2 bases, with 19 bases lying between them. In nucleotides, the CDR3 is TGTGCCAGCAGTTTTAGGGGGGAGGGTTTGGAACAAGAGACCCAGTACTTC. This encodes CASSFRGEGLEQETQYF. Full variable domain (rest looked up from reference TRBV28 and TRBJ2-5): DVKVTQSSRYLVKRTGEKVFLECVQDMDHENMFWYRQDPGLGLRLIYFSYDVKMKEKGDIPEGYSVSREKKERFSLILESASTNQTSMYLCASSFRGEGLEQETQYFGPGTRLLVL.